The 4 T cell receptor beta chains reported below all come from one sample, sequenced in a study of blood T cell repertoires in COVID-19. TCRdb's copy holds only in-frame clones and misses some; the assay was immunoSEQ multiplex PCR. Of 130,000 to 150,000 clones in the sample, over 80% were seen once. Sequencing was done on a sample of peripheral blood. These receptors were obtained from a woman between 45 and 65 years old with acute or convalescent COVID-19.

The chain carries TRBV15 and TRBJ1-6; a weak D match, TRBD1 (6 bases). The CDR3 is 16 amino acids. Trimming stripped 10 bases from V and 7 bases from J, with 23 bases between. Germline values: CDR1 LNHNV, CDR2 YYDKDF (reference sequence). The CDR3 nucleotides read TGTGCCATACCTGGTTTCAACGGGACACGAAATTCACCCCTCCACTTT. Amino acids: CAIPGFNGTRNSPLHF.

Here the CDR3 DNA reads TGTGCCAGCACCCTGACAGGGGCCAGGAATGAGCAGTTCTTC. Its protein product is CASTLTGARNEQFF. V is TRBV5-4 and J is TRBJ2-1; 8 nucleotides line up with TRBD1. The CDR3 is 14 residues long. CDR1 SGHNT and CDR2 YYREEE come from the germline V gene (reference sequence). V lost 6 bases and J lost 7; bases outside the gene matches: 9.

The J gene is TRBJ2-7, the V gene TRBV6-5, with 8 positions matching TRBD1. CDR3 size: 14 residues. Trimming at V came to 6 bases and at J to 2 bases, leaving 6 bases not matched to a gene. The germline CDR1 and CDR2 sequences are MNHEY and SVGAGI. In nucleotides, the CDR3 is TGTGCCAGCAGGGACAGGGTTAGGACCTACGAGCAGTACTTC. Encoded protein: CASRDRVRTYEQYF.

The chain combines TRBV18 with TRBJ1-3; D is undetermined. V lost 2 bases, J lost 4 bases, and 9 bases lay in between. CDR3 length: 14 residues. CDR1 is KGHSH, CDR2 LQKENI, per germline. In DNA, the CDR3 is TGTGCCAGCTCACCATTACTAGGGGGAAACACCATATATTTT. It encodes CASSPLLGGNTIYF.